This is a list of T cell receptor beta chains from one sample in a study of CD8 T cells in Susac syndrome. Using its own MiXCR run on the immunoSEQ multiplex PCR reads, TCRdb lists one record per CDR3 protein. The data show tens of thousands of distinct CDR3 sequences, 93% seen once. Sequenced input: CD4+ T cells from PBMCs. These receptors were obtained from a human donor with Susac syndrome. Each CDR3 is given with its conserved first and last residue. D genes are given only for firm matches. The size entry is marked missing in some rows and otherwise reads once, few, many or a size class.

V: TRBV18
D: TRBD2
length: 15
J: TRBJ2-1
size: .
DNA: TGTGCCAGCTCACCCCTAGCGGGGGGATACAATGAGCAGTTCTTC
CDR3: CASSPLAGGYNEQFF

V: TRBV6-6
D: TRBD1
length: 15
J: TRBJ1-1
size: .
DNA: TGTGCCAGCAGTTACCCCTTGGACAGGGCGACTGAAGCTTTCTTT
CDR3: CASSYPLDRATEAFF

V: TRBV29-1
D: TRBD1
length: 15
J: TRBJ2-7
size: .
DNA: TGCAGCGTTGGGGGATGGACAGGAGAGTCCTACGAGCAGTACTTC
CDR3: CSVGGWTGESYEQYF

V: TRBV6-1
D: .
length: 14
J: TRBJ1-1
size: .
DNA: TGTGCCAGCAGTGAAAGGTGGGAGAACACTGAAGCTTTCTTT
CDR3: CASSERWENTEAFF

V: TRBV19
D: TRBD1
length: 17
J: TRBJ1-6
size: once
DNA: TGTGCCAGTAGTAAGGCGGCAGGGGGCAGAAATAATTCACCCCTCCACTTT
CDR3: CASSKAAGGRNNSPLHF

V: TRBV7-6
D: .
length: 16
J: TRBJ1-1
size: .
DNA: TGTGCCAGCAGCCCACGAGGCAGGCGAGTGAACACTGAAGCTTTCTTT
CDR3: CASSPRGRRVNTEAFF

V: TRBV30
D: TRBD1
length: 14
J: TRBJ1-6
size: .
DNA: TGTGCCTGGAGCGCAGGGGGCTTTAATTCACCCCTCCACTTT
CDR3: CAWSAGGFNSPLHF

V: TRBV4-2
D: .
length: 17
J: TRBJ2-5
size: .
DNA: TGTGCCAGCAGCCAAGGATCGGGCGGGGACTTCCAAGAGACCCAGTACTTC
CDR3: CASSQGSGGDFQETQYF

V: TRBV6-2/TRBV6-3
D: TRBD1
length: 12
J: TRBJ1-1
size: .
DNA: TGTGCCAGCAACCAGGGGGCTACTGAAGCTTTCTTT
CDR3: CASNQGATEAFF

V: TRBV9
D: TRBD1
length: 15
J: TRBJ2-7
size: .
DNA: TGTGCCAGCAGCGTAGCCGGGACAGGGGACTACGAGCAGTACTTC
CDR3: CASSVAGTGDYEQYF

V: TRBV20-1
D: .
length: 14
J: TRBJ2-1
size: .
DNA: TGCAGTGTCCATCCGGGGGTTGGGGTCAATGAGCAGTTCTTC
CDR3: CSVHPGVGVNEQFF

V: TRBV7-2
D: TRBD1
length: 15
J: TRBJ2-5
size: .
DNA: TGTGCCAGCAGCTTAGGGGGACAGGGGGGAGAGACCCAGTACTTC
CDR3: CASSLGGQGGETQYF

V: TRBV24-1
D: .
length: 15
J: TRBJ1-2
size: .
DNA: TGTGCCACCAGTGATCATACGGGGAGCGACTATGGCTACACCTTC
CDR3: CATSDHTGSDYGYTF

V: TRBV2
D: .
length: 15
J: TRBJ1-4
size: once
DNA: TGTGCCAGCTTACTCCCGTTGGACGATAATGAAAAACTGTTTTTT
CDR3: CASLLPLDDNEKLFF

V: TRBV5-1
D: TRBD2
length: 17
J: TRBJ2-2
size: .
DNA: TGCGCCAGCAGCTCCGTACGCGGGGGGTCTATCTTCGGGGAGCTGTTTTTT
CDR3: CASSSVRGGSIFGELFF

V: TRBV7-2
D: TRBD1
length: 14
J: TRBJ2-5
size: .
DNA: TGTGCCAGCAGCACCCGGACAGGGGAAGAGACCCAGTACTTC
CDR3: CASSTRTGEETQYF

V: TRBV5-1
D: TRBD1
length: 16
J: TRBJ2-6
size: .
DNA: TGCGCCAGCAGCTTGACAGGGGCCTCTGGGGCCAACGTCCTGACTTTC
CDR3: CASSLTGASGANVLTF

V: TRBV6-5
D: .
length: 17
J: TRBJ1-6
size: .
DNA: TGTGCCAGCAGTTACTCATGGAGGGAAGGGCCAGGATCACCCCTCCACTTT
CDR3: CASSYSWREGPGSPLHF